This passage covers 21 T cell receptor beta chains from one sample sequenced in a study of CD4 T cells in relation to SARS-CoV-2 and coronaviruses (dated by TCRdb to the early 2020s). CD4+ T cells from unexposed donors were collected before the COVID-19 pandemic (2011-2018). The EasySep CD4+ T cell isolation kit was used to isolate CD4+ T cells once the cultures had run for 10 to 11 days. Antigen specificity for these receptors is unknown. The method was the immunoSEQ multiplex PCR assay. TCRdb carries this immuneACCESS record with in-frame sequences only. Its versions omit some clonotypes, under half of them owing to an unresolved V gene in the studies checked, with the rest unexplained. In this sample the table shows under 20,000 clones, roughly 77% of which occur a single time. The ten largest clones add up to approximately 15% of the sample. Sample: CD4+ T cells from PBMCs, cultured in vitro. These receptors all come from a human donor in good health.

The genes are TRBV3-1 (or the pseudogene TRBV3-2) and TRBJ2-5; weak D call: TRBD2 (6 bases). The CDR3 is 13 residues long. Germline V gene lookup returns CDR1 LGHDT and CDR2 YNNKEL (reference sequence). The V and J ends lost 3 bases and 1 base respectively, with 6 bases between them. The CDR3 region is CASSQGGQETQYF. The CDR3 DNA is TGTGCCAGCAGCCAGGGGGGCCAAGAGACCCAGTACTTC.

This clone was found a few times. V and J are TRBV24-1 and TRBJ2-3; weak D call: TRBD1 (6 bases). Germline V gene data show CDR1 as KGHDR and CDR2 as SFDVKD. Trimming stripped 1 base from V and 3 bases from J, with 16 bases between. CDR3 size: 17 residues. The CDR3 nucleotides read TGTGCCACCAGTGATTTCCCACAGGGTATGGGAACAGATACGCAGTATTTT. Amino acids: CATSDFPQGMGTDTQYF.

This chain joins TRBV11-3 and TRBJ2-4; D unclear. CDR1 and CDR2 (germline): SGHNT, YENEEA. Trimming left V 1 base short and J 11 bases short, with 12 bases between. The CDR3 covers 13 residues. The CDR3 coding sequence is TGTGCCAGCAGCTTAGTTCGAGACTCCCTTCAGTACTTC. Translation gives CASSLVRDSLQYF.

The V gene is TRBV4-2, the J gene TRBJ1-5; TRBD1 matches 8 bases. Trimming took 3 bases from V and 4 from J; bases not matched to a gene: 5. The CDR3 runs to 15 residues. Germline lookup yields CDR1 LGHNA and CDR2 YNFKEQ. CDR3 nucleotide sequence: TGTGCCAGCAGCCATCCGGGACAGGATAATCAGCCCCAGCATTTT. Translation: CASSHPGQDNQPQHF.

The chain employs TRBV9 and TRBJ1-4; 7 nucleotides agree with TRBD1. Germline V gene data show CDR1 as SGDLS and CDR2 as YYNGEE. J lost 8 bases, V lost 2 bases, and 6 bases had no gene match. The CDR3 loop spans 14 amino acids. In DNA form, the CDR3 reads TGTGCCAGCAGCGTCCGGGACAGTAGCGAAAAACTGTTTTTT. Protein: CASSVRDSSEKLFF.

The chain employs TRBV10-2 and TRBJ1-6; 9 nucleotides line up with TRBD1. The ends lost 6 bases at V and 10 bases at J; junction bases unmatched: 7. The V gene's germline CDR1 is WSHSY and CDR2 SAAADI. The CDR3 runs to 14 residues. CDR3 sequence (DNA): TGCGCCAGCAGGAAGGGGACAGGGCGCTCACCCCTCCACTTT. It translates to CASRKGTGRSPLHF.

This clone was recorded only once. In nucleotides, the CDR3 is TGTGCCAGCAGTGACTCGTTCAGGGGAAGAACAACTAATGAAAAACTGTTTTTT. This codes for CASSDSFRGRTTNEKLFF. This chain links TRBV6-4 with TRBJ1-4, with D possibly TRBD1 on 6 matching bases. The germline CDR1 and CDR2 sequences are MRHNA and SNTAGT. The CDR3 totals 18 residues. The V end was cut by 0 bases, the J end by 0 bases, with 14 bases between.

In this sample, this clone turned up once. Written as DNA, the CDR3 is TGTGCCAGCAGCCCGGGACAGGGGGACCAGCCCCAGCATTTT. It specifies CASSPGQGDQPQHF. The rearrangement joins TRBV5-4 to TRBJ1-5, with TRBD1 identical over 11 bases. The CDR3 length is 14 residues. The germline CDR1 and CDR2 sequences are SGHNT and YYREEE (reference sequence). Trimming removed 4 bases from V and 7 bases from J; junction bases left unmatched: 4.

This clone was seen a handful of times. The V gene is TRBV19, the J gene TRBJ1-5; 10 bases are shared with TRBD1. V dropped 9 bases and J dropped 3; count of bases not matched to a gene: 8. Germline loops: CDR1 LNHDA, CDR2 SQIVND (reference sequence). The CDR3 covers 15 residues. The chain's CDR3 is CASRRDRGINQPQHF. For the CDR3, the DNA is TGTGCCAGCCGGAGGGACAGGGGAATCAATCAGCCCCAGCATTTT.

V and J are TRBV7-3 and TRBJ2-7; the match to TRBD2 covers 9 bases. This CDR3 is 14 amino acids long. Germline assignment: CDR1 SGHTA and CDR2 FQGTGA. V trimming: 5 bases; J trimming: 5 bases; junction bases outside the gene matches: 7. CDR3 sequence: CASSLSSGSDEQYF. In DNA form, the CDR3 reads TGTGCCAGCAGCCTAAGTAGCGGGAGTGACGAGCAGTACTTC.

The chain uses TRBV5-1 and TRBJ2-1, with D possibly matching TRBD2 (5 bases). CDR1 is SGHRS and CDR2 is YFSETQ in the germline V gene. Between the trimmed V and J ends, which lost 5 bases and 3 bases, there was a span of 9 bases. The CDR3 length is 13 residues. CDR3 in amino acids: CASRSSNYNEQFF. In DNA, the CDR3 is TGCGCCAGCAGGTCTAGCAACTACAATGAGCAGTTCTTC.

The CDR3 protein is CASKGTTTNYGYTF. The CDR3 DNA follows: TGTGCCAGCAAGGGGACAACAACTAACTATGGCTACACCTTC. The V call is TRBV2, the J call TRBJ1-2; the D gene is possibly TRBD1 (6 bases). The CDR3 runs 14 residues. V shed 7 bases and J shed 0 bases, with 12 bases lying between them. Germline V CDR1 and CDR2: SNHLY, FYNNEI.

The J gene is TRBJ2-7, the V gene TRBV5-1; tentative D call: TRBD1 (5 bases). The germline V and J ends were trimmed by 3 bases and 2 bases, with 15 bases remaining between them. Germline-derived CDR1 and CDR2 are SGHRS and YFSETQ. This CDR3 comprises 15 residues. CDR3 amino acids: CASSSQTGWAYEQYF. CDR3 in DNA: TGCGCCAGCAGCTCACAAACAGGTTGGGCCTACGAGCAGTACTTC.

This clone was seen only once. The chain has TRBV28 and TRBJ1-5; the D is unclear. V was pared by 5 bases and J by 6 bases, with 8 bases between. Looked up from germline, CDR1 is MDHEN and CDR2 is SYDVKM. This CDR3 spans 12 amino acids. CDR3: CASSVGGQPQHF. CDR3 DNA sequence: TGTGCCAGCAGTGTTGGCGGTCAGCCCCAGCATTTT.

A single count supports this clone. CDR3 nucleotides: TGTGCCAGCAGCTTACAGGGGGGAACTAATGAAAAACTGTTTTTT. Residues: CASSLQGGTNEKLFF. The chain links TRBV11-2 to TRBJ1-4; 7 nucleotides align to TRBD1. The CDR3 loop spans 15 amino acids. Trimming took 2 bases from V and 1 from J; bases not matched to a gene: 1. In germline, CDR1 is SGHAT, CDR2 FQNNGV.

The chain employs TRBV14 and TRBJ2-3, with 8 bases identical to TRBD2. Germline values: CDR1 SGHDN, CDR2 FVKESK. There are 16 residues in the CDR3. The trim removed 4 bases at V and 3 bases at J, leaving 9 bases unmatched. CDR3 amino acids: CASSPNSGIGTDTQYF. For the CDR3, the DNA is TGTGCCAGCAGCCCGAATAGCGGGATAGGAACAGATACGCAGTATTTT.

The chain is built from TRBV19 and TRBJ1-5; D unclear. This CDR3 contains 15 residues. Germline loops: CDR1 LNHDA, CDR2 SQIVND (reference sequence). V shed 7 bases and J shed 4 bases, with 17 bases lying between them. The CDR3 DNA follows: TGTGCCAGTACCCTACGGACGACGGGGAATCAGCCCCAGCATTTT. Its translation: CASTLRTTGNQPQHF.

The chain recombines TRBV2 with TRBJ1-2; D is perhaps TRBD1 (6 bases). CDR3 length: 13 residues. V gave up 4 bases and J gave up 4 bases, with 10 bases separating them. Germline CDR1 SNHLY, CDR2 FYNNEI. Here the CDR3 reads CASSAGHTYGYTF. CDR3 bases: TGTGCCAGCAGTGCGGGACACACCTATGGCTACACCTTC.

V gene TRBV5-1 combines with J gene TRBJ2-1; 8 bases are shared with TRBD2. CDR1 is SGHRS, CDR2 YFSETQ, per germline. V dropped 0 bases and J dropped 5; count of bases not matched to a gene: 31. This CDR3 has 24 amino acids. In DNA form, the CDR3 reads TGCGCCAGCAGCTTGGCCCGTGGGGGACTAGTTGCCGGAACGGGATCGACGTTGGACAATGAGCAGTTCTTC. Its protein is CASSLARGGLVAGTGSTLDNEQFF.

This clone was detected a few times. The genes are TRBV7-9 and TRBJ2-7, with 7 bases that match TRBD1. Germline V gives CDR1 SEHNR, CDR2 FQNEAQ (reference sequence). The CDR3 contains 14 residues. V lost 5 bases and J lost 3; bases outside the gene matches: 7. The DNA of the CDR3 is TGTGCCAGCAGCCCCCGGGACAGAGTCTACGAGCAGTACTTC. It translates to CASSPRDRVYEQYF.

There are a few counts of this clone. The rearrangement joins TRBV10-3 to TRBJ2-7; weak D call: TRBD1 (5 bases). The germline V gene has CDR1 ENHRY and CDR2 SYGVKD. V lost 3 bases to trimming and J lost 6 bases, with 9 bases between them. The CDR3 runs 12 residues. CDR3 protein: CAISDGAIEQYF. Written as DNA, the CDR3 is TGTGCCATCAGTGATGGGGCTATCGAGCAGTACTTC.